This entry is about one T cell receptor beta chain. The sample belongs to a study of blood T cell repertoires in COVID-19. Trimming at V came to 5 bases and at J to 6 bases, leaving 12 bases not matched to a gene. Germline values: CDR1 SEHNR, CDR2 FQNEAQ (reference sequence). The CDR3 has 16 residues. Clones were sequenced by immunoSEQ multiplex PCR, and TCRdb holds only the in-frame ones, with some missing. Found here are about 230,000 clones, 70% to 90% of them singletons; the top ten hold around a tenth. Material: peripheral blood. The genes are TRBV7-9 and TRBJ2-2; 7 bases map to TRBD1. This TCR derives from a man between 45 and 60 years old with COVID-19, enrolled during active disease. In DNA form, the CDR3 reads TGTGCCAGCAGCCCTATCACTGGGCAGGGGGCCGGGGAGCTGTTTTTT. It is translated as CASSPITGQGAGELFF.